Below are 25 T cell receptor beta chains sequenced from a single sample in a study of cytomegalovirus exposure and HLA in healthy donors. Researchers ran the PCR with 60 Vbeta and 13 Jbeta primers. The assay was immunoSEQ multiplex PCR, and TCRdb's table has in-frame clones only and misses some. The sample holds roughly 51,000 clones. The sequencing sample was made of PBMCs. These receptors originate from a woman aged 45-59 years in good health and CMV-seropositive.

The chain has TRBV4-2 and TRBJ2-1; perhaps TRBD2 as D (7 bases). Trimming shortened V by 4 bases and J by 2 bases, and 12 bases separated the two germline ends. The CDR3 totals 15 residues. Germline lookup yields CDR1 LGHNA and CDR2 YNFKEQ. CDR3: CASSPGGPAYNEQFF. The DNA of the CDR3 is TGTGCCAGCAGCCCGGGGGGCCCCGCCTACAATGAGCAGTTCTTC.

This chain connects TRBV7-9 to TRBJ1-5; D remains ambiguous. This CDR3 contains 15 residues. V dropped 5 bases and J dropped 2 bases, with 13 bases sitting between them. The germline CDR1 and CDR2 sequences are SEHNR and FQNEAQ (reference sequence). The CDR3 reads CASSLWAAGNQPQHF. Written as DNA, the CDR3 is TGTGCCAGCAGCCTCTGGGCAGCTGGCAATCAGCCCCAGCATTTT.

The chain uses TRBV27 and TRBJ2-1; 10 bases map to TRBD2. The CDR3 spans 15 residues. Per germline, CDR1 MNHEY and CDR2 SMNVEV (reference sequence). After removal of 2 bases from V and 2 bases from J, the junction contained 0 bases not matched to a gene. The CDR3 DNA sequence: TGTGCCAGCAGTTTACTAGCGGGGGCCTACAATGAGCAGTTCTTC. Its protein is CASSLLAGAYNEQFF.

The V call is TRBV7-2, the J call TRBJ2-2, with 9 nucleotides matching TRBD2. Germline-derived CDR1 and CDR2 are SGHTA and FQGNSA. V shed 1 base and J 5 bases; nucleotides not matched to a gene: 5. The CDR3 runs 16 residues. DNA for the CDR3: TGTGCCAGCAGCTTAGGGGCTAGCGGGACGACCGGGGAGCTGTTTTTT. Protein product: CASSLGASGTTGELFF.

The rearrangement links TRBV9 to TRBJ2-1, with 10 bases lining up with TRBD2. From germline, CDR1 is SGDLS and CDR2 YYNGEE. Trimming took 0 bases from V and 8 from J; bases not matched to a gene: 11. This CDR3 comprises 17 residues. The CDR3 DNA is TGTGCCAGCAGCGTAGGGTTGTTAGCGGGGGGTTTCGATGAGCAGTTCTTC. Amino acid sequence: CASSVGLLAGGFDEQFF.

The chain is built from TRBV18 and TRBJ2-2; possible D gene TRBD1, 6 bases. The CDR3 sequence is 13 residues long. Trimming shortened V by 1 base and J by 7 bases, and 7 bases separated the two germline ends. Germline V gene lookup returns CDR1 KGHSH and CDR2 LQKENI. DNA for the CDR3: TGTGCCAGCTCACCACAGACAGGCGGGGAGCTGTTTTTT. Translation gives CASSPQTGGELFF. Combining the CDR3 with reference TRBV18 and TRBJ2-2 gives the whole variable domain NAGVMQNPRHLVRRRGQEARLRCSPMKGHSHVYWYRQLPEEGLKFMVYLQKENIIDESGMPKERFSAEFPKEGPSILRIQQVVRGDSAAYFCASSPQTGGELFFGEGSRLTVL.

The chain recombines TRBV29-1 with TRBJ2-5, with 13 positions matching TRBD2. The J call could be wrong; TRBJ2-7 is a better fit for the DNA end. CDR1 is SQVTM and CDR2 is ANQGSEA in the germline V gene. The CDR3 is 14 amino acids. The CDR3 reads CSASGLAGPYEQYF. CDR3 bases: TGCAGCGCCTCGGGACTAGCGGGGCCCTACGAGCAGTACTTC.

The chain has TRBV13 and TRBJ1-3; 9 nucleotides match TRBD1. Germline V lookup: CDR1 PRHDT, CDR2 FYEKMQ (reference sequence). V gave up 6 bases and J gave up 4 bases; unmatched junction bases: 7. This CDR3 contains 15 residues. The CDR3 nucleotides are TGTGCCAGCAGTTACACAGGGGGCGCGGGAAACACCATATATTTT. It codes for CASSYTGGAGNTIYF.

This chain connects TRBV18 to TRBJ2-1, with 15 bases matching TRBD2. Unmatched junction bases numbered 6, after V lost 4 bases and J lost 5 bases. There are 17 residues in the CDR3. Per germline, CDR1 KGHSH and CDR2 LQKENI. CDR3 amino acids: CASSLKRTSGRDNEQFF. CDR3 sequence (DNA): TGTGCCAGCTCACTAAAAAGGACTAGCGGGAGGGACAATGAGCAGTTCTTC.

The V gene is TRBV5-1, the J gene TRBJ1-3; 7 positions match TRBD1. CDR3 length: 14 amino acids. Germline loops: CDR1 SGHRS, CDR2 YFSETQ. The J segment lost 3 bases and the V segment lost 2 bases, leaving 2 bases of the junction unmatched. CDR3 loop: CASSFTGDGNTIYF. The DNA for the CDR3 is TGCGCCAGCAGCTTTACAGGGGATGGAAACACCATATATTTT.

The V call is TRBV29-1, the J call TRBJ1-2, with 9 bases that match TRBD1. V lost 2 bases to trimming and J lost 2 bases; unmatched junction nucleotides: 9. Germline V CDR1 and CDR2: SQVTM, ANQGSEA. The length of the CDR3 is 16 residues. The CDR3 is CSVEPRLGQGNYGYTF. DNA of the CDR3: TGCAGCGTTGAACCGAGGTTAGGACAGGGGAACTATGGCTACACCTTC. Full variable domain (remainder filled in from reference TRBV29-1 and TRBJ1-2): SAVISQKPSRDICQRGTSLTIQCQVDSQVTMMFWYRQQPGQSLTLIATANQGSEATYESGFVIDKFPISRPNLTFSTLTVSNMSPEDSSIYLCSVEPRLGQGNYGYTFGSGTRLTVV.

Concerning this clone itself: This CDR3 is also generated by other DNA sequences in the sample. The chain couples TRBV9 to TRBJ2-7; 10 bases are a match to TRBD1. The CDR3 contains 13 residues. V gave up 3 bases and J gave up 4 bases; unmatched junction bases: 1. Germline V gives CDR1 SGDLS, CDR2 YYNGEE. The CDR3 loop reads CASSGQGAYEQYF. In DNA, the CDR3 is TGTGCCAGCAGCGGACAGGGGGCATACGAGCAGTACTTC.

J is TRBJ1-2 and V is TRBV4-2; no firm D call. The CDR3 length is 15 residues. The germline V and J ends were trimmed by 1 base and 3 bases, with 12 bases remaining between them. Germline V CDR1 and CDR2: LGHNA, YNFKEQ. CDR3 sequence reads: CASSQVATGDYGYTF. CDR3 in DNA: TGTGCCAGCAGCCAAGTGGCGACCGGGGACTATGGCTACACCTTC.

The chain employs TRBV18 and TRBJ1-1; 8 nucleotides agree with TRBD1. Trimming at V came to 3 bases and at J to 10 bases, leaving 13 bases not matched to a gene. Per the germline V gene, CDR1 is KGHSH and CDR2 is LQKENI. CDR3 length: 15 amino acids. This CDR3 is CASSPAGQVKFGAFF. The CDR3 nucleotides are TGTGCCAGCTCACCTGCGGGACAGGTAAAATTTGGAGCTTTCTTT. Combining the CDR3 with reference TRBV18 and TRBJ1-1 gives the whole variable domain NAGVMQNPRHLVRRRGQEARLRCSPMKGHSHVYWYRQLPEEGLKFMVYLQKENIIDESGMPKERFSAEFPKEGPSILRIQQVVRGDSAAYFCASSPAGQVKFGAFFGQGTRLTVV.

The chain is built from TRBV5-6 and TRBJ2-5, with TRBD1 matching over 7 bases. Unmatched junction bases numbered 10, after V lost 0 bases and J lost 5 bases. The germline V gene has CDR1 SGHDT and CDR2 YYEEEE. The CDR3 covers 16 residues. In DNA form, the CDR3 reads TGTGCCAGCAGCTTGGCCGGCAGGGGGAAGGAGGAGACCCAGTACTTC. Residues: CASSLAGRGKEETQYF.

This chain links TRBV25-1 with TRBJ1-1, with D unclear. The CDR3 is 13 amino acids. Germline CDR1 MGHDK, CDR2 SYGVNS. Trimming removed 5 bases at V and 1 base at J, with 8 bases between. The CDR3 reads CASSRNRNTEAFF. In DNA form, the CDR3 reads TGTGCCAGCAGTCGAAACAGGAACACTGAAGCTTTCTTT.

The chain carries TRBV7-2 and TRBJ2-1; maybe TRBD2 (5 bases). The V end was cut by 5 bases, the J end by 4 bases, with 12 bases between. Germline assignment: CDR1 SGHTA and CDR2 FQGNSA. This CDR3 region has 14 residues. This chain's CDR3 is CASSPPSLYNEQFF. In DNA, the CDR3 is TGTGCCAGCAGCCCTCCTAGCCTATACAATGAGCAGTTCTTC. The full variable domain, rest sourced from reference TRBV7-2 and TRBJ2-1, is GAGVSQSPSNKVTEKGKDVELRCDPISGHTALYWYRQSLGQGLEFLIYFQGNSAPDKSGLPSDRFSAERTGGSVSTLTIQRTQQEDSAVYLCASSPPSLYNEQFFGPGTRLTVL.

The gene calls are TRBV30 and TRBJ1-2; 9 bases fit TRBD1. This CDR3 comprises 15 residues. The germline gives CDR1 GTSNPN, CDR2 SVGIG (reference sequence). The ends lost 0 bases at V and 7 bases at J; junction bases unmatched: 9. CDR3 sequence (DNA): TGTGCCTGGAGTGTACTCGACAGGGGGTCGGGTGGCTACACCTTC. This translates into CAWSVLDRGSGGYTF.

This chain connects TRBV6-1 to TRBJ1-5, with D perhaps matching TRBD1 (6 bases). The CDR3 spans 14 residues. Between the trimmed V and J ends, which lost 8 bases and 3 bases, there was a span of 14 bases. Germline loops: CDR1 MNHNS, CDR2 SASEGT. CDR3 DNA: TGTGCCAGCTTAGAGGGACAAATCAATCAGCCCCAGCATTTT. It yields the protein CASLEGQINQPQHF.

This rearrangement joins TRBV4-2 to TRBJ2-1, with 8 bases aligning to TRBD1. Losses at the gene ends were 0 bases for V and 8 bases for J; bases not matched to a gene: 9. The V gene's germline CDR1 is LGHNA and CDR2 YNFKEQ. CDR3 length: 16 residues. The CDR3 coding sequence is TGTGCCAGCAGCCAAGATCTAACAGGGGGATCGGATGAGCAGTTCTTC. As protein: CASSQDLTGGSDEQFF.

This chain uses TRBV5-1 with TRBJ2-3, with D perhaps TRBD1 (6 bases). The CDR3 extends over 15 amino acids. Deletions cut 8 bases from V and 4 bases from J, with 20 bases between. Germline CDR1 SGHRS, CDR2 YFSETQ. This CDR3 reads CASGKGQGKADTQYF. CDR3 DNA sequence: TGCGCCAGTGGGAAGGGGCAGGGGAAGGCAGATACGCAGTATTTT.

This chain joins TRBV15 and TRBJ1-5, with D perhaps TRBD1 (5 bases). The CDR3 length is 16 residues. CDR1 is LNHNV and CDR2 is YYDKDF in the germline V gene (reference sequence). Trimming removed 4 bases from V and 4 bases from J, with 17 bases in between. In DNA, the CDR3 is TGTGCCACCAGCAAGGGTCACGGGCGGACAAATCAGCCCCAGCATTTT. It translates to CATSKGHGRTNQPQHF.

The gene calls are TRBV7-2 and TRBJ1-5; 9 bases line up with TRBD1. The V segment lost 5 bases and the J segment 3 bases; nucleotides outside the gene matches: 11. Germline V gives CDR1 SGHTA, CDR2 FQGNSA. The CDR3 extends over 17 amino acids. CDR3: CASSLVLGQGLNQPQHF. The CDR3 DNA follows: TGTGCCAGCAGCCTAGTCCTAGGACAGGGGCTCAATCAGCCCCAGCATTTT.

The chain employs TRBV30 and TRBJ2-5; D remains ambiguous. V lost 0 bases to trimming and J lost 4 bases, with 15 bases between them. The CDR3 sequence is 15 residues long. CDR1 and CDR2 from the germline V gene are GTSNPN and SVGIG (reference sequence). The CDR3 sequence is CAWSVGATAGETQYF. DNA of the CDR3: TGTGCCTGGAGTGTAGGAGCGACCGCCGGAGAGACCCAGTACTTC.

The V gene is TRBV18, the J gene TRBJ1-1, with 10 bases matching TRBD1. After removal of 5 bases from V and 4 bases from J, the junction contained 10 bases not matched to a gene. CDR1 and CDR2 (germline): KGHSH, LQKENI. The CDR3 length is 16 residues. CDR3 sequence reads: CASSAGQGSGPTEAFF. The CDR3 DNA reads TGTGCCAGCTCAGCGGGACAGGGGAGCGGGCCCACTGAAGCTTTCTTT.